This T cell receptor beta chain was captured in a study of T cells in Graves' hyperthyroidism and ophthalmopathy. Regions amplified from RNA transcripts were the TCR beta CDR3 regions. First-round RT-PCR of the TCR CDR3 relied on the HTBI primer set. TCRdb reprocessed the multiplex PCR reads with MiXCR, giving one entry per CDR3 protein. The sample lists 300,000 to 500,000 distinct CDR3 sequences; just under 15% were seen once. Trimming cost V 3 bases and J 1 base, with 14 bases left between them. CDR1 and CDR2 (germline): SNHLY, FYNNEI. The CDR3 totals 16 residues. This clonotype was observed at least ten times.

The sequenced sample consisted of blood. The sequence was collected from a woman in her 30s with Graves' hyperthyroidism. V gene TRBV2 combines with J gene TRBJ2-3, with D possibly being TRBD2 (7 bases). CDR3 sequence reads: CASSEWGGAGTDTQYF. CDR3 in DNA: TGTGCCAGCAGTGAGTGGGGGGGCGCTGGCACAGATACGCAGTATTTT. Complete variable domain (other parts from reference TRBV2 and TRBJ2-3): EPEVTQTPSHQVTQMGQEVILRCVPISNHLYFYWYRQILGQKVEFLVSFYNNEISEKSEIFDDQFSVERPDGSNFTLKIRSTKLEDSAMYFCASSEWGGAGTDTQYFGPGTRLTVL.